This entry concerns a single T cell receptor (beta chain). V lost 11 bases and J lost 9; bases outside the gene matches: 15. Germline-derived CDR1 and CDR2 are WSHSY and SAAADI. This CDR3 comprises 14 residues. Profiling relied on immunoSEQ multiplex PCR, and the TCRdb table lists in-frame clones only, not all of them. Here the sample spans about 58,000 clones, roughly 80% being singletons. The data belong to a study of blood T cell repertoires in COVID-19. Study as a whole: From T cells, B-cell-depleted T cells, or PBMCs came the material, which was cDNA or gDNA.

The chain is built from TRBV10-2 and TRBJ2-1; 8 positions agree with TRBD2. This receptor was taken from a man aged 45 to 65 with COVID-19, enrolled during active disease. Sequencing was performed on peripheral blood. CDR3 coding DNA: TGCGCCGTGGTAGCGGGATTTGGTAGGAGTGAGCAGTTCTTC. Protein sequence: CAVVAGFGRSEQFF.